This T cell receptor (beta chain) was captured by sequencing in a study of identical twins. Study-wide points: Twins shared beta out-of-frame sequences in excess, but this excess was weaker. Cord blood beta clonotypes present at high abundance carried fewer insertions; no such pattern appeared in memory repertoires. Models underpredicted monozygotic twin sharing of out-of-frame TCR alpha.

Comment on this clonotype: The antigen is not known.

The CDR3 totals 14 residues. The V gene's germline CDR1 is MNHEY and CDR2 SMNVEV (reference sequence). Deletions cut 3 bases from V and 3 bases from J, with 11 bases between. A universal primer site was incorporated via template switching, and the cDNA contained unique molecular identifiers. One entry per CDR3 protein results from TCRdb running MiXCR on the 5' RACE reads. This table has roughly 700,000 distinct CDR3 sequences, less than 10% appearing once. The sample also formed part of further work on yellow fever vaccine responses in identical twins.

The receptor was isolated from a woman under 30 in good health. J is TRBJ1-1 and V is TRBV27; D gene uncertain. The specimen was PBMCs. As DNA, the CDR3 is TGTGCCAGCAGTTTTACACCCGGCGACACTGAAGCTTTCTTT. Translated: CASSFTPGDTEAFF.